Listed below are T cell receptor beta chains from one sample, sequenced in a study of blood T cell repertoires in COVID-19. The method was immunoSEQ multiplex PCR; TCRdb's version includes in-frame clones alone and lacks a portion of them. Of 140,000 to 150,000 clones listed, 88% are singletons. The specimen was peripheral blood. Receptor source: a man between 65 and 85 years old with acute or convalescent COVID-19. Both conserved end residues are part of each CDR3. A D gene is named only where the DNA matches it firmly. Clone sizes are given selectively: once, few, many, or a class where the clone is expanded.

clone_size j_call v_call d_call cdr3_nt cdr3_aa
. TRBJ1-1 TRBV2 . TGTGCCAGCAGACTGACAGTTATGGTTAGTACTGAAGCTTTCTTT CASRLTVMVSTEAFF
. TRBJ1-1 TRBV18 . TGTGCCAGCTCCACAAAGCGGGGGGCTATGAACACTGAAGCTTTCTTT CASSTKRGAMNTEAFF
. TRBJ1-2 TRBV4-1 . TGCGCCAGCAGCCACCAGCCCCGGTCAGGGAACTATGGCTACACCTTC CASSHQPRSGNYGYTF
. TRBJ2-7 TRBV19 . TGTGCCAGTAGTATGGAGGGTTTCCACGAGCAGTACTTC CASSMEGFHEQYF
. TRBJ1-6 TRBV5-4 . TGTGCCAGCAGCTTGTATGGGACACAAGACCCAAATTCACCCCTCCACTTT CASSLYGTQDPNSPLHF
. TRBJ2-3 TRBV7-3 . TGTGCCAGCAGCCGCGACAGCCTCGGCACAGATACGCAGTATTTT CASSRDSLGTDTQYF
once TRBJ1-1 TRBV7-8 . TGTGCCAGCAGCTTAGCCCTGGACAGCAACACTGAAGCTTTCTTT CASSLALDSNTEAFF
. TRBJ2-7 TRBV13 TRBD2 TGTGCCAGCAGCTCCTCCGGGGGGACCTACGAGCAGTACTTC CASSSSGGTYEQYF
. TRBJ2-2 TRBV27 TRBD1 TGTGCCAGCAGCCGACTACAGGGGGCAGGCACCGGGGAGCTGTTTTTT CASSRLQGAGTGELFF
. TRBJ2-1 TRBV5-1 . TGCGCCAGCAGCTTGGTTTCCCGGTCATATTCGCCCAATGAGCAGTTCTTC CASSLVSRSYSPNEQFF
. TRBJ2-1 TRBV10-1 TRBD2 TGCGCCAGCAGTGAGGGGGGCGGGGGGTCCTACAATGAGCAGTTCTTC CASSEGGGGSYNEQFF
. TRBJ2-3 TRBV24-1 . TGTGCCACCAGTGACAGTAGCGGAGGCACCACAGATACGCAGTATTTT CATSDSSGGTTDTQYF
. TRBJ2-7 TRBV7-9 TRBD2 TGTGCCAGCAGCCCGGGACTAGCGGGAGACGAGCAGTACTTC CASSPGLAGDEQYF
. TRBJ1-1 TRBV6-5 TRBD1 TGTGCCGTGGAGACAGGGACGCAACTTGAAGCTTTCTTT CAVETGTQLEAFF
. TRBJ2-5 TRBV30 TRBD1 TGTGCCTGTCTAACAGGGGGCGTGACCCAGTACTTC CACLTGGVTQYF
. TRBJ1-2 TRBV28 TRBD1 TGTGCCAGCAGTTTAAGCGGGACAGGGGTAGGCTACACCTTC CASSLSGTGVGYTF
. TRBJ1-6 TRBV5-1 TRBD1 TGCGCCAGCAGCAAAGGGACAGGGGATGCTTCACCCCTCCACTTT CASSKGTGDASPLHF
. TRBJ1-2 TRBV19 TRBD1 TGTGCCAGTAGTGACAGGGACTATGGCTACACCTTC CASSDRDYGYTF
. TRBJ2-3 TRBV5-1 . TGCGCCAGCAGCTTAGAGGCAGATACGCAGTATTTT CASSLEADTQYF
. TRBJ2-3 TRBV27 TRBD2 TGTGCCAGCAGTCCAGAGCGTCTAGCGGGCCTTACAGATACGCAGTATTTT CASSPERLAGLTDTQYF
. TRBJ1-1 TRBV12-3/TRBV12-4 . TGTGCCAGCAGTTTGACAGTCGTTGGTGAAGCTTTCTTT CASSLTVVGEAFF
. TRBJ1-1 TRBV15 . TGTGCCACCAGCAGAGATAGAGCGGGGACTGAAGCTTTCTTT CATSRDRAGTEAFF
. TRBJ2-7 TRBV5-5 . TGTGCCAGCAGCTTGCTGGACAACTCGTACGAGCAGTACTTC CASSLLDNSYEQYF
. TRBJ1-6 TRBV15 TRBD1 TGTGCCACCAGCAGAGATCGAGGGGGCGTAGGTTTAGACTCACCCCTCCACTTT CATSRDRGGVGLDSPLHF